This is a list of T cell receptor beta chains from one sample in a study of blood T cell repertoires in COVID-19. The assay was immunoSEQ multiplex PCR, and TCRdb's table has in-frame clones only and misses some. The sample holds some 130,000 clones; approximately 85% are singletons and the top ten take about 13%. Sample: peripheral blood. The receptors were gathered from a human donor in a cohort sampled during active COVID-19. CDR3s include the opening cysteine and the closing phenylalanine or tryptophan. D genes are given only for firm matches. Some rows mark clone size as missing; the rest say once, few, many or name a class of expanded clone.

J: TRBJ2-3
length: 16
V: TRBV19
size: NA
D: TRBD2
DNA: TGTGCCAGTACCCGAACTAGCGGGGGGGCATCAGATACGCAGTATTTT
CDR3: CASTRTSGGASDTQYF

J: TRBJ1-2
length: 16
V: TRBV5-4
size: NA
D: NA
DNA: TGTGCCAGCAGCTCGGGAGGTATCCGTCCTAACTATGGCTACACCTTC
CDR3: CASSSGGIRPNYGYTF

J: TRBJ1-2
length: 12
V: TRBV19
size: once
D: TRBD1
DNA: TGTGCCAGTAGAACAGGGGGGGCTGGCTACACCTTC
CDR3: CASRTGGAGYTF

J: TRBJ1-2
length: 15
V: TRBV5-1
size: NA
D: NA
DNA: TGCGCCAGCAGCCCCATGGGGGGGCCTCTCTATGGCTACACCTTC
CDR3: CASSPMGGPLYGYTF

J: TRBJ1-5
length: 13
V: TRBV12-3/TRBV12-4
size: NA
D: NA
DNA: TGTGCCAGCAGTTTGGAGGAGGCTCAGCCCCAGCATTTT
CDR3: CASSLEEAQPQHF

J: TRBJ1-1
length: 11
V: TRBV6-5
size: NA
D: NA
DNA: TGTGCCACGGGGGAAAACACTGAAGCTTTCTTT
CDR3: CATGENTEAFF

J: TRBJ1-5
length: 14
V: TRBV19
size: NA
D: TRBD1
DNA: TGTGCCAGTAGGACAGGGGATCGCAATCAGCCCCAGCATTTT
CDR3: CASRTGDRNQPQHF

J: TRBJ2-6
length: 16
V: TRBV14
size: NA
D: NA
DNA: TGTGCCAGCAGCCACTTGACGCAGGCTGGGGCCAACGTCCTGACTTTC
CDR3: CASSHLTQAGANVLTF

J: TRBJ2-1
length: 21
V: TRBV19
size: NA
D: NA
DNA: TGTGCCAGTAGTTTTTACCTGAAGGGCCTCCATAGGGGGTTTGCCTACAATGAGCAGTTCTTC
CDR3: CASSFYLKGLHRGFAYNEQFF

J: TRBJ2-7
length: 14
V: TRBV5-1
size: NA
D: NA
DNA: TGCGCCAGCAGCTTGGGGGGCGGCCCATACGAGCAGTACTTC
CDR3: CASSLGGGPYEQYF